The 15 T cell receptor beta chains below were found in one sample sequenced in a study of vaccination and CD4 T cells after COVID-19. Cultured CD4+ T cell DNA was sequenced using the Oncomine TCR Beta short-read assay. TCRdb redid the calling of the PCR reads with MiXCR, one entry per CDR3 protein. The data show about 16,000 distinct CDR3 sequences, under 65% seen once. The treatment denotes: roughly nine-day PBMC culture with coronavirus spike peptide pools or control peptides (ViraFEST assay). The antigens for these receptors are not known. The sample in question was CD4+ T cells from blood, cultured in vitro, obtained before SARS-CoV-2 vaccination. Source of these receptors: a human donor who had recovered from COVID-19.

The gene calls are TRBV4-3 and TRBJ2-2; D remains ambiguous. V dropped 0 bases and J dropped 0 bases, with 11 bases sitting between them. Looked up from germline, CDR1 is LGHNA and CDR2 is YSLEER. There are 17 residues in the CDR3. This CDR3 is CASSQDFVGANTGELFF. The CDR3 DNA reads TGCGCCAGCAGCCAAGATTTTGTGGGCGCGAACACCGGGGAGCTGTTTTTT.

This rearrangement joins TRBV20-1 to TRBJ2-7, with 12 bases that match TRBD2. J gave up 9 bases and V 3 bases, and 12 bases lay outside the gene matches. The CDR3 consists of 15 residues. Germline V lookup: CDR1 DFQATT, CDR2 SNEGSKA (reference sequence). CDR3 nucleotide sequence: TGCAGTGCTAGGACTAGCGGGAGAGGTCCTGGAGGGCAGTACTTC. It codes for CSARTSGRGPGGQYF.

This chain uses TRBV28 with TRBJ1-2; a weak D match, TRBD1 (6 bases). Germline V gene data show CDR1 as MDHEN and CDR2 as SYDVKM. V was cut by 3 bases and J by 6 bases, with 14 bases left in between. The CDR3 has 14 amino acids. Here the CDR3 reads CASSFSGAWDGYTF. DNA of the CDR3: TGTGCCAGCAGTTTCTCGGGGGCGTGGGATGGCTACACCTTC.

The chain joins TRBV11-1 to TRBJ2-1; 8 positions agree with TRBD2. With V trimmed by 5 bases and J by 5 bases, 5 bases remained unmatched. The length of the CDR3 is 14 residues. Germline loops: CDR1 SGHAT, CDR2 FQDESV (reference sequence). The CDR3, as DNA: TGTGCCAGCAGCGGCGGGACTAGGGACAATGAGCAGTTCTTC. Translating it yields CASSGGTRDNEQFF.

J is TRBJ2-7 and V is TRBV6-5, with 12 bases identical to TRBD1. CDR1 is MNHEY and CDR2 is SVGAGI in the germline V gene. The CDR3 consists of 14 residues. V shed 4 bases, J shed 5 bases, and the junction held 3 bases outside the gene matches. CDR3 loop: CASSSGTGGDEQYF. CDR3 coding DNA: TGTGCCAGCAGTTCCGGGACAGGGGGCGACGAGCAGTACTTC.

The CDR3 nucleotides read TGTGCCAGCAGCCTCTACCCAACAGGTCTCAGTTCACCCCTCCACTTT. Translation: CASSLYPTGLSSPLHF. The chain uses TRBV7-3 and TRBJ1-6; TRBD1 might be the D (5 bases). There are 16 residues in the CDR3. From germline, CDR1 is SGHTA and CDR2 FQGTGA. The V gene lost 5 bases and the J gene lost 9 bases, with 20 bases spanning the gap.

The chain employs TRBV7-2 and TRBJ1-5; unclear D gene. CDR1 is SGHTA and CDR2 is FQGNSA in the germline V gene. V lost 3 bases to trimming and J lost 2 bases, with 5 bases between them. The CDR3 extends over 13 amino acids. DNA of the CDR3: TGTGCCAGCAGCTTCCAGGGCAATCAGCCCCAGCATTTT. It yields the protein CASSFQGNQPQHF.

The V call is TRBV2, the J call TRBJ1-5; D ambiguous. This CDR3 has 13 residues. Germline lookup yields CDR1 SNHLY and CDR2 FYNNEI. V was shortened by 6 bases and J by 4 bases, with 10 bases between the two germline ends. The CDR3, as DNA: TGTGCCAGCAGGAACGAGATTAATCAGCCCCAGCATTTT. Translation: CASRNEINQPQHF.

The chain employs TRBV19 and TRBJ1-5; 12 positions agree with TRBD1. From germline, CDR1 is LNHDA and CDR2 SQIVND (reference sequence). Germline trimming cut 4 bases from V and 1 base from J; bases unmatched to any gene: 8. CDR3 length: 18 residues. The CDR3 loop reads CASSSGTGGAGSNQPQHF. CDR3 coding DNA: TGTGCCAGTAGTAGCGGGACAGGGGGCGCTGGGAGCAATCAGCCCCAGCATTTT. Looking up the rest from reference TRBV19 and TRBJ1-5 gives the full variable domain: DGGITQSPKYLFRKEGQNVTLSCEQNLNHDAMYWYRQDPGQGLRLIYYSQIVNDFQKGDIAEGYSVSREKKESFPLTVTSAQKNPTAFYLCASSSGTGGAGSNQPQHFGDGTRLSIL.

This clonotype was detected only a few times. This chain uses TRBV6-1 with TRBJ1-1; 7 nucleotides agree with TRBD1. J gave up 3 bases and V 7 bases, and 11 bases lay outside the gene matches. The CDR3 contains 15 residues. Germline V CDR1 and CDR2: MNHNS, SASEGT. The CDR3: CASTRRGGADTEAFF. CDR3 sequence (DNA): TGTGCCAGCACCAGGCGAGGGGGCGCGGACACTGAAGCTTTCTTT.

This clonotype showed up just a few times. The chain carries TRBV7-2 and TRBJ2-7; D possibly corresponds to TRBD2 (5 bases). The germline V gene has CDR1 SGHTA and CDR2 FQGNSA. V lost 5 bases, J lost 6 bases, and 14 bases lay in between. The CDR3 is 13 residues long. CDR3 sequence reads: CASSQPSSTEQYF. For the CDR3, the DNA is TGTGCCAGCAGCCAGCCTAGCTCCACCGAGCAGTACTTC.

The gene calls are TRBV5-4 and TRBJ1-1; a weak D match, TRBD1 (6 bases). V was cut by 9 bases and J by 0 bases, with 15 bases left in between. The CDR3 has 14 residues. Germline CDR1 reads SGHNT; CDR2 reads YYREEE (reference sequence). The CDR3 region is CAMMGRGMNTEAFF. The CDR3, as DNA: TGTGCCATGATGGGCAGGGGAATGAACACTGAAGCTTTCTTT.

V is TRBV19 and J is TRBJ1-1; D gene unclear. Trimming left V 9 bases short and J 5 bases short, with 13 bases between. The CDR3 totals 12 residues. From germline, CDR1 is LNHDA and CDR2 SQIVND (reference sequence). For the CDR3, the DNA is TGTGCCAGCGACCATTGGGGTACTGAAGCTTTCTTT. Residues: CASDHWGTEAFF.

This clonotype was seen a few times. This chain connects TRBV6-1 to TRBJ2-3, with D possibly TRBD2 on 5 matching bases. The length of the CDR3 is 15 residues. From germline, CDR1 is MNHNS and CDR2 SASEGT. With 6 bases removed from V and 2 bases from J, the gap between germline ends came to 15 bases. The CDR3 sequence is CASRDLLGPTDTQYF. DNA of the CDR3: TGTGCCAGCAGGGATTTACTAGGGCCCACAGATACGCAGTATTTT.

The chain links TRBV7-2 to TRBJ2-3, with D possibly TRBD1 on 6 matching bases. Trimming shortened V by 1 base and J by 1 base, and 9 bases separated the two germline ends. Germline V lookup: CDR1 SGHTA, CDR2 FQGNSA. The CDR3 runs 15 residues. In DNA, the CDR3 is TGTGCCAGCAGCTTAGATGGGGGCCGCACAGATACGCAGTATTTT. Translated, it gives CASSLDGGRTDTQYF.